This T cell receptor (beta chain) was retrieved from a study of CD8 T cells in ankylosing spondylitis. As the method for making TCR beta libraries, quantitative 5'-RACE with molecular barcodes was used. TCRdb reprocessed the 5' RACE reads via MiXCR and lists one record per CDR3 protein. The table records about 280,000 distinct CDR3 sequences, 15% to 25% of them present only once. Trimming stripped 8 bases from V and 5 bases from J, with 13 bases between. CDR1 and CDR2 from the germline V gene are MDHEN and SYDVKM. The CDR3 extends over 12 amino acids. In this sample, this clonotype turned up many times. Antigen specificity is unknown. Study conclusions and caveats: Reports of some motif variants in reactive arthritis synovial fluid and blood predate this one.

This chain links TRBV28 with TRBJ2-7, with D tentatively TRBD1 or TRBD2 (5 bases each). This TCR derives from a male donor with ankylosing spondylitis or in good health (not recorded which). Sequencing was carried out using blood, either unsorted or a sorted T cell fraction (not recorded which). The CDR3, as DNA: TGTGCCAGCCGAGGGGTTATCCACGAGCAGTACGTC. Translating it yields CASRGVIHEQYV.